This T cell receptor beta chain was observed in a study of graft-versus-host responses after intestinal transplantation. From germline, CDR1 is SGHVS and CDR2 FNYEAQ. Trimming cost V 0 bases and J 3 bases, with 14 bases left between them. The CDR3 totals 17 residues. Assay used: immunoSEQ multiplex PCR; TCRdb lists only in-frame clones, some missing. Of just over 4,000 clones detected, approximately 87% appear once; the ten largest clones hold over 5.5%. Time point reported: postoperative day 105 after intestinal transplantation (dayNNNN = postoperative day). Lymphocytes from graft epithelium and lamina propria were isolated.

The specimen comprised ileum tissue, sampled 105 days after intestinal transplantation. The sequence was collected from a human patient who received an intestinal transplant, so some T cells may come from the graft donor. This chain joins TRBV7-6 and TRBJ2-2; tentative D call: TRBD1 (8 bases). DNA of the CDR3: TGTGCCAGCAGCTTAGCCAACAGGGGGGGATACACCGGGGAGCTGTTTTTT. Amino acids: CASSLANRGGYTGELFF.